This TCR beta chain was obtained from a study of cytomegalovirus exposure and HLA in healthy donors. TCRdb keeps only in-frame clones here, not all; method: immunoSEQ multiplex PCR. The data hold about 110,000 clones, with more than 75% observed a single time. CDR1 SGHTA and CDR2 FQGNSA come from the germline V gene. V shed 8 bases and J shed 3 bases, with 13 bases lying between them. The CDR3 length is 14 residues. Material for sequencing was PBMCs. This sequence joins TRBV7-2 and TRBJ2-2, with D maybe TRBD1 (6 bases). The receptor's source is a woman aged 25 to 39 in good health and CMV-seropositive. CDR3 bases: TGTGCCAGCCGCGGCAGGGGAGACACCGGGGAGCTGTTTTTT. This codes for CASRGRGDTGELFF.